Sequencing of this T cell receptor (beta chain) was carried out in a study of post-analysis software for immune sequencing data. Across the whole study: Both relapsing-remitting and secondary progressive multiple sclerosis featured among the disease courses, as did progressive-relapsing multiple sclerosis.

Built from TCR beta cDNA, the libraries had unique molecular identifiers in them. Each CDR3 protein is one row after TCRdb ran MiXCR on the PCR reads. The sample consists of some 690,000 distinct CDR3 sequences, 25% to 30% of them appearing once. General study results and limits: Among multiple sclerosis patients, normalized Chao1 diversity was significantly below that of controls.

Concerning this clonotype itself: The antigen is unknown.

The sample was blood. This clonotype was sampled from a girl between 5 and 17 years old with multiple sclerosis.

CDR3: CASSFRATGGEQFF. CDR3 in DNA: TGTGCCAGCAGTTTCCGGGCTACGGGAGGTGAGCAGTTCTTC. V and J are TRBV28 and TRBJ2-1, with 7 positions matching TRBD2. CDR1 and CDR2 from the germline V gene are MDHEN and SYDVKM. J lost 9 bases, V lost 3 bases, and 8 bases had no gene match. The CDR3 totals 14 residues.